Shown below are 24 T cell receptor beta chains from a single sample sequenced in a study of identical twins. TCRdb processed the 5' RACE reads anew with MiXCR; each CDR3 protein has one entry. Among just over 450,000 distinct CDR3 sequences listed, 12% to 15% were seen once. The data also belong to a second study, concerning yellow fever vaccine responses in identical twins.

Material: CD4+ T cells sorted from blood. The receptor source for this set is a woman younger than 30 in good health.

This clonotype turned up a few times. The chain has TRBV10-3 and TRBJ2-7, with unresolved D. The V gene lost 5 bases and the J gene lost 2 bases, with 13 bases spanning the gap. In germline, CDR1 is ENHRY, CDR2 SYGVKD. CDR3 length: 14 residues. In nucleotides, the CDR3 is TGTGCCATCAGTAACCCCGACCCGACCTACGAGCAGTACTTC. This gives the protein CAISNPDPTYEQYF.

Ten or more counts support this clonotype. The chain combines TRBV6-4 with TRBJ1-6; D remains unclear. Between the trimmed V and J ends, which lost 6 bases and 4 bases, there was a span of 10 bases. Germline V CDR1 and CDR2: MRHNA, SNTAGT. This CDR3 region has 14 residues. The CDR3 loop reads CASSAGPYNSPLHF. CDR3 nucleotide sequence: TGTGCCAGCAGCGCCGGTCCGTATAATTCACCCCTCCACTTT.

The J gene is TRBJ1-5, the V gene TRBV6-1; D gene ambiguous. Germline V gene sequence: CDR1 MNHNS, CDR2 SASEGT. V gave up 7 bases and J gave up 4 bases, with 17 bases separating them. The CDR3 covers 15 residues. The CDR3 bases are TGTGCCAGCACCATGACCGCCATGTCGAATCAGCCCCAGCATTTT. Translation gives CASTMTAMSNQPQHF.

The rearrangement joins TRBV15 to TRBJ2-1; 7 nucleotides line up with TRBD2. Per germline, CDR1 LNHNV and CDR2 YYDKDF (reference sequence). The junction had 17 bases not matched to a gene; V was cut back by 4 bases and J by 8 bases. This CDR3 is 17 amino acids long. The CDR3 DNA is TGTGCCACCAGCACTTTACCCTACGCGGGAGAAGCGTATGAGCAGTTCTTC. As protein: CATSTLPYAGEAYEQFF.

The genes are TRBV11-1 and TRBJ2-2; 10 nucleotides match TRBD2. Germline loops: CDR1 SGHAT, CDR2 FQDESV (reference sequence). The ends lost 5 bases at V and 2 bases at J; junction bases unmatched: 11. The CDR3 runs 18 residues. The CDR3 spells CASSPYSASGRNTGELFF. CDR3 nucleotide sequence: TGTGCCAGCAGCCCTTACAGCGCTAGCGGGAGAAACACCGGGGAGCTGTTTTTT.

This clonotype was seen many times. The V and J genes are TRBV7-3 and TRBJ1-2; 10 bases map to TRBD1. The germline gives CDR1 SGHTA, CDR2 FQGTGA. J gave up 8 bases and V 3 bases, and 6 bases lay outside the gene matches. The CDR3 sequence is 14 residues long. DNA of the CDR3: TGTGCCAGCAGCTTGACCGGGACAGGGGACGGCTACACCTTC. Translation: CASSLTGTGDGYTF.

The rearrangement links TRBV20-1 to TRBJ2-3; TRBD2 matches 9 bases. J was trimmed by 6 bases and V by 3 bases; bases with no gene match: 10. CDR1 and CDR2 from the germline V gene are DFQATT and SNEGSKA (reference sequence). The length of the CDR3 is 15 residues. The CDR3 region is CSASKLAGDWDTQYF. The CDR3 nucleotides are TGCAGTGCTAGCAAATTAGCGGGGGACTGGGATACGCAGTATTTT.

At least ten counts were recorded for this clonotype. The chain carries TRBV5-1 and TRBJ2-7; possibly TRBD1 for D (6 bases). Germline V lookup: CDR1 SGHRS, CDR2 YFSETQ. The germline V and J ends were trimmed by 4 bases and 3 bases, with 11 bases remaining between them. The CDR3 extends over 13 amino acids. The CDR3 bases are TGCGCCAGCAGCCCACAGGGTGACTACGAGCAGTACTTC. Residues: CASSPQGDYEQYF.

This clonotype showed up just a few times. The J gene is TRBJ1-2, the V gene TRBV20-1, with 7 positions matching TRBD1. This CDR3 comprises 13 residues. The J segment lost 7 bases and the V segment lost 0 bases, leaving 5 bases of the junction unmatched. In germline, CDR1 is DFQATT, CDR2 SNEGSKA (reference sequence). The CDR3 DNA reads as TGCAGTGCTAGAGATGACAGGGCGGGTGGCTACACCTTC. It codes for CSARDDRAGGYTF.

This clonotype was counted between two and nine times. V is TRBV21-1 and J is TRBJ2-1; TRBD1 is the table's D call and was not checked against the DNA. TRBV21-1 is given as a pseudogene. This CDR3 comprises 16 residues. The CDR3 region has the DNA TGTGCCAGCAGCAAACCTGGTCCGTCCCCCTCCAATGAGCAGTTCTTC. It translates to CASSKPGPSPSNEQFF.

This chain links TRBV20-1 with TRBJ2-2; D is ambiguous. The CDR3 has 12 residues. V dropped 5 bases and J dropped 2 bases, with 6 bases sitting between them. CDR1 is DFQATT and CDR2 is SNEGSKA in the germline V gene (reference sequence). The CDR3 protein is CSAPENTGELFF. The CDR3 DNA reads as TGCAGTGCTCCGGAAAACACCGGGGAGCTGTTTTTT.

This clonotype occurred many times. The rearrangement uses TRBV6-5 and TRBJ1-2, with a weak D call TRBD1 (5 bases). The CDR3 is 12 residues long. CDR1 and CDR2 from the germline V gene are MNHEY and SVGAGI. V was clipped by 0 bases and J by 7 bases, with 6 bases between them. The CDR3 loop is CASSYSGGGYTF. DNA of the CDR3: TGTGCCAGCAGTTACTCTGGGGGTGGCTACACCTTC.

The rearrangement links TRBV28 to TRBJ1-6; D might be TRBD1 (6 bases). Germline CDR1 is MDHEN and CDR2 is SYDVKM. V gave up 5 bases and J gave up 7 bases, with 12 bases separating them. The CDR3 is made up of 14 amino acids. This CDR3 reads CASSRGKRNSPLHF. The DNA of the CDR3 is TGTGCCAGCAGTAGGGGGAAGAGAAATTCACCCCTCCACTTT.

Only a few counts were recorded for this clonotype. In DNA, the CDR3 is TGCAGTGCGAGCGAAACGGGCACAGATACGCAGTATTTT. Its protein product is CSASETGTDTQYF. The chain couples TRBV20-1 to TRBJ2-3; D gene unclear. The CDR3 length is 13 residues. Trimming left V 6 bases short and J 1 base short, with 11 bases between. CDR1 and CDR2 (germline): DFQATT, SNEGSKA (reference sequence).

The sample holds a few counts of this clonotype. The chain joins TRBV12-3 or TRBV12-4 to TRBJ2-1; the D is unclear. CDR3 size: 15 residues. Trimming took 7 bases from V and 1 from J, leaving 14 bases between them. CDR3 sequence: CASTPSRSSYNEQFF. The DNA of the CDR3 is TGTGCCAGCACCCCTTCGCGTTCATCCTACAATGAGCAGTTCTTC.

V is TRBV18 and J is TRBJ2-1; D gene ambiguous. V lost 2 bases to trimming and J lost 7 bases, with 9 bases between them. The length of the CDR3 is 13 residues. The germline V gene encodes CDR1 KGHSH and CDR2 LQKENI. The CDR3 coding sequence is TGTGCCAGCTCACCAAATAGCTGGAATGAGCAGTTCTTC. It yields the protein CASSPNSWNEQFF. Variable domain in full (rest from reference TRBV18 and TRBJ2-1): NAGVMQNPRHLVRRRGQEARLRCSPMKGHSHVYWYRQLPEEGLKFMVYLQKENIIDESGMPKERFSAEFPKEGPSILRIQQVVRGDSAAYFCASSPNSWNEQFFGPGTRLTVL.

Many counts were recorded for this clonotype. This chain joins TRBV7-2 and TRBJ2-4; a possible D gene is TRBD1 (5 bases). Trimming stripped 1 base from V and 6 bases from J, with 10 bases between. CDR1 and CDR2 from the germline V gene are SGHTA and FQGNSA. The CDR3 is 14 residues long. In DNA, the CDR3 is TGTGCCAGCAGCTTAGAGGGGCTCGGAAACATTCAGTACTTC. This codes for CASSLEGLGNIQYF. Based on the CDR3 plus reference TRBV7-2 and TRBJ2-4, the full variable domain is GAGVSQSPSNKVTEKGKDVELRCDPISGHTALYWYRQSLGQGLEFLIYFQGNSAPDKSGLPSDRFSAERTGGSVSTLTIQRTQQEDSAVYLCASSLEGLGNIQYFGAGTRLSVL.

The chain combines TRBV6-1 with TRBJ1-6; weak D call: TRBD1 (6 bases). Germline CDR1 MNHNS, CDR2 SASEGT. Trimming cost V 6 bases and J 7 bases, with 13 bases left between them. This CDR3 is built from 14 residues. The CDR3 DNA reads as TGTGCCAGCAGGGGGGCGGGGAAAAATTCACCCCTCCACTTT. Translating gives CASRGAGKNSPLHF.

In its sample, this clonotype was seen a few times. The chain is built from TRBV20-1 and TRBJ1-1; TRBD1 might be the D (6 bases). Trimming removed 5 bases from V and 0 bases from J, with 16 bases in between. The length of the CDR3 is 15 residues. CDR1 is DFQATT, CDR2 SNEGSKA, per germline (reference sequence). The CDR3 spells CSAPRAGTMNTEAFF. CDR3 bases: TGCAGTGCTCCTAGAGCCGGGACAATGAACACTGAAGCTTTCTTT.

The rearrangement uses TRBV4-2 and TRBJ2-7, with 9 bases lining up with TRBD2. Per the germline V gene, CDR1 is LGHNA and CDR2 is YNFKEQ. CDR3 length: 14 amino acids. Trimming cost V 4 bases and J 5 bases; bases outside gene matches: 6. The CDR3 DNA sequence: TGTGCCAGCAGCCCGCGGGGGGGTATCAACGAGCAGTACTTC. Its translation: CASSPRGGINEQYF.

J is TRBJ2-1 and V is TRBV6-5; D might be TRBD1 or TRBD2, each matching 5 bases. The CDR3 has 14 amino acids. Germline V lookup: CDR1 MNHEY, CDR2 SVGAGI. The V end was cut by 2 bases, the J end by 9 bases, with 14 bases between. The CDR3 spells CASSYDKMRGEQFF. The CDR3 DNA reads as TGTGCCAGCAGTTACGACAAGATGAGGGGTGAGCAGTTCTTC.

This clonotype was counted a few times. The V call is TRBV10-3, the J call TRBJ2-5; D uncertain. The germline V and J ends were trimmed by 2 bases and 5 bases, with 6 bases remaining between them. The CDR3 has 12 residues. Germline CDR1 ENHRY, CDR2 SYGVKD. CDR3 in amino acids: CAISEIGETQYF. CDR3 coding DNA: TGTGCCATCAGTGAGATAGGGGAGACCCAGTACTTC.

The chain combines TRBV5-1 with TRBJ2-7, with 8 nucleotides matching TRBD1. The junction had 6 bases not matched to a gene; V was cut back by 4 bases and J by 6 bases. The CDR3 has 13 residues. Germline V gene sequence: CDR1 SGHRS, CDR2 YFSETQ. The CDR3 DNA follows: TGCGCCAGCAGCGCTGGACAGGGTGGCGAGCAGTACTTC. Its translation: CASSAGQGGEQYF.

In this sample, this clonotype turned up a few times. The rearrangement links TRBV27 to TRBJ2-7; maybe TRBD1 (6 bases). The V end lost 3 bases, the J end lost 2 bases, and 14 bases lay between the germline ends. The CDR3 is 15 amino acids. Germline V gene sequence: CDR1 MNHEY, CDR2 SMNVEV (reference sequence). The CDR3 nucleotides read TGTGCCAGCAGTTTCTCGACAGGTAGAGCCTACGAGCAGTACTTC. It encodes CASSFSTGRAYEQYF.